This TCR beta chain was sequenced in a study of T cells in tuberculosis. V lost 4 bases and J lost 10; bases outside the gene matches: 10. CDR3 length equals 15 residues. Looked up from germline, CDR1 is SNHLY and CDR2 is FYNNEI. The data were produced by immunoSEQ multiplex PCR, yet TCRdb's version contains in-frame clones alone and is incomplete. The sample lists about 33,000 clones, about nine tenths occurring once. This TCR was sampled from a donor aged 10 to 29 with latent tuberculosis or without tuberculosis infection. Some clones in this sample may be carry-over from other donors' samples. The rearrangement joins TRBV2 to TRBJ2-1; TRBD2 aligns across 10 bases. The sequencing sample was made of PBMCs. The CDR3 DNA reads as TGTGCCAGCAGTGTTTCTAGCGGGAGTATGAAGGAGCAGTTCTTC. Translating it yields CASSVSSGSMKEQFF.